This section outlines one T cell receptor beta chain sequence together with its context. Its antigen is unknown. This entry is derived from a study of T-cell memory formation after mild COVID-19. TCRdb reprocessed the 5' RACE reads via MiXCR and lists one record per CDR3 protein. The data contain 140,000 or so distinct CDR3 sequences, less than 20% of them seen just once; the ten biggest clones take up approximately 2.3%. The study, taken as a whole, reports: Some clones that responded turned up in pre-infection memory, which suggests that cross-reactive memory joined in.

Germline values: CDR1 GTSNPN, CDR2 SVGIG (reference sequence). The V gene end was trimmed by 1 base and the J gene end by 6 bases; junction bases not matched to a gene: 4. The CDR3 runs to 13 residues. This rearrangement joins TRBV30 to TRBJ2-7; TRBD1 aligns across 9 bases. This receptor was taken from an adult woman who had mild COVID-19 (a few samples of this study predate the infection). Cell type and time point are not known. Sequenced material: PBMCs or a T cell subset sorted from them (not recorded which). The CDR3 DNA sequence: TGTGCCTGGAGTGGGGACAGGGACGGCGAGCAGTACTTC. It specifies CAWSGDRDGEQYF.